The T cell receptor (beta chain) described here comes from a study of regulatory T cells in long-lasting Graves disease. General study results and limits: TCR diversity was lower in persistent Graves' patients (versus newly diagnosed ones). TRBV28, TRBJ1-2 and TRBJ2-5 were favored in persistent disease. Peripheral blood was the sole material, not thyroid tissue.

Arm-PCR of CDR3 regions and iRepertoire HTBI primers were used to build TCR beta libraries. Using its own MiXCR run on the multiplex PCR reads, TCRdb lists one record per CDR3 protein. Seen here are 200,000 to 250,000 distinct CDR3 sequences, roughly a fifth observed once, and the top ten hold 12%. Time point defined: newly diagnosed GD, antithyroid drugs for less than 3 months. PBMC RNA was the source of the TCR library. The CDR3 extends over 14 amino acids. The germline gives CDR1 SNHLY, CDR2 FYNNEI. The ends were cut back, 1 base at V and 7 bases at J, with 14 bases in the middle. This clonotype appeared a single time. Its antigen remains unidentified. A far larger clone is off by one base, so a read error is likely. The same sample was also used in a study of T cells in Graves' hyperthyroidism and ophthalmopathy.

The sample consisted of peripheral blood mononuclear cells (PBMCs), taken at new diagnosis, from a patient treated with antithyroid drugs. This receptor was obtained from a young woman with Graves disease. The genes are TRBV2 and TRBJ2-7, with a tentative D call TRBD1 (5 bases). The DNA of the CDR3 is TGTGCCAGCAGTGAAGTTTACAGGTACAATGAGCAGTACTTC. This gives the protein CASSEVYRYNEQYF.